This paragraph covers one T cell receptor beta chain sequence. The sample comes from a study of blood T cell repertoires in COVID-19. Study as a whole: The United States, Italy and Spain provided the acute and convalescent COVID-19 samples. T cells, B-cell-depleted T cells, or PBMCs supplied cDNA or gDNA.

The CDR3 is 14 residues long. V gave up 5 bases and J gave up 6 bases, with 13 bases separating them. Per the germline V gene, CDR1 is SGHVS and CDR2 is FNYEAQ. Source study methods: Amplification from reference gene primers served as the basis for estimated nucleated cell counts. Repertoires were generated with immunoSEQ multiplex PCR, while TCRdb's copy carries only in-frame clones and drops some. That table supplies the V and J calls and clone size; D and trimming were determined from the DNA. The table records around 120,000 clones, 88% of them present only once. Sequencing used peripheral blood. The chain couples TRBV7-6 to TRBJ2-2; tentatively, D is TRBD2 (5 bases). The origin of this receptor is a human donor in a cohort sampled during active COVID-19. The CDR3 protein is CASSAGEWAGELFF. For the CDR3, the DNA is TGTGCCAGCAGCGCCGGGGAGTGGGCCGGGGAGCTGTTTTTT.